This record looks at one T cell receptor (beta chain) sequence and its context. CDR3 length: 19 residues. Germline V lookup: CDR1 SGHKS, CDR2 YYEKEE (reference sequence). Trimming removed 3 bases from V and 2 bases from J, with 26 bases in between. The table came from immunoSEQ multiplex PCR; TCRdb's copy has only in-frame clones and leaves some out. The sample lists fewer than 100,000 clones; 82% were seen once. This record comes from a study of control samples from healthy donors and cancer patients. This receptor was obtained from a man in his sixties in good health. The rearrangement links TRBV5-5 to TRBJ2-5; D is tentatively TRBD1 or TRBD2 (6 bases each). The sequencing sample was made of blood. The CDR3 DNA is TGTGCCAGCAGCTCCAGGAGGGTATTCGGGACACCGCCTCAAGAGACCCAGTACTTC. Protein: CASSSRRVFGTPPQETQYF.